This record looks at one T cell receptor beta chain sequence and its context. The record originates from a study of blood T cell repertoires in COVID-19. Whole-study context: There were acute and convalescent COVID-19 samples, and they came from the United States, Italy and Spain.

The CDR3 runs 14 residues. Germline-derived CDR1 and CDR2 are LGHNA and YNFKEQ. With 2 bases removed from V and 2 bases from J, the gap between germline ends came to 9 bases. The authors' processing: Reference gene primer amplification gave nucleated cell count estimates. Measured with immunoSEQ multiplex PCR; TCRdb has only the in-frame clones, and not every one. The V and J calls and the clone size are those of that table, but D and trimming were determined from the DNA. This sample carries about 280,000 clones, over 75% of them seen once, and the ten largest clones take approximately 5.1%. The receptor's source is a man aged 50 to 60 with active or convalescent COVID-19. The sample taken for sequencing was peripheral blood. The chain employs TRBV4-2 and TRBJ1-2; possibly TRBD1 for D (5 bases). The CDR3 is CASSQTDKNYGYTF. The CDR3 region has the DNA TGTGCCAGCAGCCAAACGGACAAAAACTATGGCTACACCTTC.